The next 5 T cell receptor beta chains were all read from a single sample in a study of T cell repertoires in cytomegalovirus infection. TCRdb reanalysed the reads using MiXCR and keeps one entry per CDR3 protein. The sample includes more than 200,000 distinct CDR3 sequences, approximately 9.1% seen only once; the top ten take about 15%. The sequencing sample was made of PBMCs. All receptors come from a human donor in good health (CMV status not recorded). Some clones in this sample may be carry-over from other donors' samples.

This clonotype has a count of ten or more. This sequence joins TRBV7-2 and TRBJ2-7, with 7 bases fitting TRBD1. The length of the CDR3 is 17 residues. Germline loops: CDR1 SGHTA, CDR2 FQGNSA. The V segment lost 7 bases and the J segment 4 bases; nucleotides outside the gene matches: 19. CDR3 nucleotides: TGTGCCAGCACCAGGGGTGCAGGGGGTACTTGGGGTTACGAGCAGTACTTC. It is translated as CASTRGAGGTWGYEQYF.

This clonotype has at least ten counts. The V and J genes are TRBV7-9 and TRBJ1-6; D ambiguous. CDR1 is SEHNR, CDR2 FQNEAQ, per germline (reference sequence). The ends were cut back, 1 base at V and 4 bases at J, with 5 bases in the middle. The CDR3 covers 14 residues. CDR3 sequence reads: CASSLEQYNSPLHF. For the CDR3, the DNA is TGTGCCAGCAGCTTAGAACAGTATAATTCACCCCTCCACTTT.

This clonotype was detected a few times. The chain couples TRBV7-6 to TRBJ1-5, with 11 positions matching TRBD1. The CDR3 covers 16 residues. Germline values: CDR1 SGHVS, CDR2 FNYEAQ. V was pared by 5 bases and J by 3 bases, with 6 bases of the junction left unmatched. The CDR3 reads CASSHWTGGVNQPQHF. DNA of the CDR3: TGTGCCAGCAGCCACTGGACAGGGGGCGTCAATCAGCCCCAGCATTTT.

At least ten counts were recorded for this clonotype. The gene calls are TRBV11-2 and TRBJ1-6, with a tentative D call TRBD1 (5 bases). The CDR3 runs 13 residues. V gave up 1 base and J gave up 14 bases, with 12 bases separating them. CDR1 and CDR2 from the germline V gene are SGHAT and FQNNGV. CDR3 region: CASSLVGPMALHF. The CDR3 DNA reads TGTGCCAGCAGCTTAGTGGGGCCAATGGCCCTCCACTTT.

This clonotype was counted at least ten times. Written as DNA, the CDR3 is TGTGCCAGCGCAGCAAGCTCCTACGAGCAGTACTTC. It codes for CASAASSYEQYF. This chain uses TRBV7-2 with TRBJ2-7; the D is unclear. CDR1 is SGHTA and CDR2 is FQGNSA in the germline V gene. The CDR3 is 12 amino acids. V gave up 8 bases and J gave up 0 bases, with 8 bases separating them. The full variable domain, its missing parts supplied by reference TRBV7-2 and TRBJ2-7, is GAGVSQSPSNKVTEKGKDVELRCDPISGHTALYWYRQSLGQGLEFLIYFQGNSAPDKSGLPSDRFSAERTGGSVSTLTIQRTQQEDSAVYLCASAASSYEQYFGPGTRLTVT.